Each of the 21 T cell receptor beta chains below was sequenced from the same sample in a study of cytomegalovirus exposure and HLA in healthy donors. The PCR made use of 60 Vbeta and 13 Jbeta primers. Assay: immunoSEQ multiplex PCR; the TCRdb copy retains only in-frame clones and omits some. The data contain under 200,000 clones, about 70% of them seen just once; the ten biggest clones take up 2.8%. Sequenced input: PBMCs. These receptor sequences come from a woman in her forties in good health and CMV-seropositive.

This clone was found a few times. The CDR3 sequence is CASSLLGTSGSNEQFF. CDR3 nucleotide sequence: TGTGCCAGCAGCCTACTCGGGACTAGCGGGAGCAATGAGCAGTTCTTC. This chain joins TRBV7-3 and TRBJ2-1; 14 bases map to TRBD2. Trimming removed 5 bases from V and 6 bases from J; junction bases left unmatched: 6. CDR3 size: 16 residues. Germline-derived CDR1 and CDR2 are SGHTA and FQGTGA.

This chain connects TRBV28 to TRBJ1-1, with 9 bases matching TRBD1. V trimming: 3 bases; J trimming: 1 base; junction bases outside the gene matches: 3. CDR1 and CDR2 (germline): MDHEN, SYDVKM. This CDR3 has 15 residues. In DNA form, the CDR3 reads TGTGCCAGCAGTTTCGGGGACAGGGAGAACACTGAAGCTTTCTTT. Translation: CASSFGDRENTEAFF.

The rearrangement links TRBV11-1 to TRBJ2-3; D is possibly TRBD2 (5 bases). Looked up from germline, CDR1 is SGHAT and CDR2 is FQDESV (reference sequence). The length of the CDR3 is 14 residues. Trimming shortened V by 1 base and J by 8 bases, and 13 bases separated the two germline ends. DNA of the CDR3: TGTGCCAGCAGCTTAGGGACCATCGGAGGTACGCAGTATTTT. Protein: CASSLGTIGGTQYF.

The CDR3 DNA is TGTGCCAGCAGCCAAGATATAGTATCACCCCTCCACTTT. Protein: CASSQDIVSPLHF. This chain links TRBV14 with TRBJ1-6; D gene uncertain. The CDR3 totals 13 residues. Trimming pared 0 bases from V and 10 bases from J, leaving 7 bases between. CDR1 is SGHDN and CDR2 is FVKESK in the germline V gene.

The V gene is TRBV10-3, the J gene TRBJ2-3; 7 bases agree with TRBD1. Germline CDR1 reads ENHRY; CDR2 reads SYGVKD. V lost 3 bases to trimming and J lost 2 bases; unmatched junction nucleotides: 5. The CDR3 has 15 residues. In DNA form, the CDR3 reads TGTGCCATCAGTGAACAGGGGACCCTCACAGATACGCAGTATTTT. This translates into CAISEQGTLTDTQYF.

The gene calls are TRBV18 and TRBJ2-7; the D gene is possibly TRBD1 (6 bases). Germline CDR1 and CDR2: KGHSH and LQKENI. The CDR3 sequence is 15 residues long. V gave up 3 bases and J gave up 2 bases, with 14 bases separating them. As DNA, the CDR3 is TGTGCCAGCTCACCGCCGGGACAACGAACCTACGAGCAGTACTTC. As protein: CASSPPGQRTYEQYF.

This clone was seen a handful of times. The rearrangement links TRBV10-3 to TRBJ2-2; possible D gene TRBD1, 6 bases. The CDR3 runs 14 residues. Germline CDR1 and CDR2: ENHRY and SYGVKD. Deletions cut 5 bases from V and 5 bases from J, with 12 bases between. The DNA of the CDR3 is TGTGCCATCAGTACAGGGCTTTCGACCGGGGAGCTGTTTTTT. It translates to CAISTGLSTGELFF.

The chain couples TRBV9 to TRBJ1-4, with TRBD1 matching over 9 bases. V lost 3 bases to trimming and J lost 1 base; unmatched junction nucleotides: 10. CDR3 length: 18 amino acids. In germline, CDR1 is SGDLS, CDR2 YYNGEE. The CDR3 protein is CASSGRDRVLGTNEKLFF. DNA of the CDR3: TGTGCCAGCAGCGGCCGGGACAGGGTATTAGGAACTAATGAAAAACTGTTTTTT.

This chain joins TRBV6-5 and TRBJ2-2; D unclear. The V gene's germline CDR1 is MNHEY and CDR2 SVGAGI. This CDR3 comprises 13 residues. V was clipped by 6 bases and J by 0 bases, with 5 bases between them. CDR3: CASRAANTGELFF. CDR3 bases: TGTGCCAGCAGGGCGGCGAACACCGGGGAGCTGTTTTTT.

J is TRBJ1-1 and V is TRBV20-1; D ambiguous. Germline V gives CDR1 DFQATT, CDR2 SNEGSKA (reference sequence). The CDR3 is 10 amino acids. The V and J ends lost 7 bases and 5 bases respectively, with 8 bases between them. In nucleotides, the CDR3 is TGCAGTGGTGAGATGACTGAAGCTTTCTTT. Translation gives CSGEMTEAFF.

The chain recombines TRBV7-9 with TRBJ1-4; D is unresolved. This CDR3 region has 15 residues. The V and J ends lost 1 base and 3 bases respectively, with 9 bases between them. Germline V lookup: CDR1 SEHNR, CDR2 FQNEAQ (reference sequence). The DNA of the CDR3 is TGTGCCAGCAGCTTAGGTCAGGCCCCTAATGAAAAACTGTTTTTT. Translating gives CASSLGQAPNEKLFF.

The chain recombines TRBV28 with TRBJ2-2; 15 bases agree with TRBD2. J was trimmed by 7 bases and V by 3 bases; bases with no gene match: 9. The CDR3 totals 18 residues. Per the germline V gene, CDR1 is MDHEN and CDR2 is SYDVKM. Written as DNA, the CDR3 is TGTGCCAGCAGTTTTCTGGGACTAGCGGGAGGACAGGGCGGGGAGCTGTTTTTT. Protein: CASSFLGLAGGQGGELFF.

The V gene is TRBV6-1, the J gene TRBJ2-7; 11 positions match TRBD1. V lost 6 bases to trimming and J lost 3 bases; unmatched junction nucleotides: 7. From germline, CDR1 is MNHNS and CDR2 SASEGT. The CDR3 runs to 15 residues. CDR3 nucleotides: TGTGCCAGCAGATCCCCGGGACAGGGGGTCTACGAGCAGTACTTC. This translates into CASRSPGQGVYEQYF.

On this clone: The junction shows a germline mismatch at one end, possibly a read error. In the same sample, other DNA sequences code for this CDR3. The rearrangement uses TRBV7-3 and TRBJ1-1; TRBD1 matches 7 bases. Germline CDR1 reads SGHTA; CDR2 reads FQGTGA. This CDR3 is built from 13 residues. CDR3 protein: CASSRDRDTEAFF. The CDR3 coding sequence is TGTGCCAGCAGCCGTGACAGGGACACTGAAGCCTTCTTT.

The chain has TRBV19 and TRBJ1-5; possible D gene TRBD1, 5 bases. Germline V CDR1 and CDR2: LNHDA, SQIVND (reference sequence). The V gene lost 7 bases and the J gene lost 6 bases, with 13 bases spanning the gap. The CDR3 spans 13 residues. CDR3 residues: CASKPREGQPQHF. In DNA form, the CDR3 reads TGTGCCAGTAAGCCCAGGGAAGGTCAGCCCCAGCATTTT.

This clone was seen a few times. The chain combines TRBV27 with TRBJ2-1; TRBD2 matches at 13 bases. The germline V gene has CDR1 MNHEY and CDR2 SMNVEV (reference sequence). V was clipped by 5 bases and J by 5 bases; unmatched bases: 6. This CDR3 spans 16 amino acids. For the CDR3, the DNA is TGTGCCAGCAGTCCCTGGACTAGCGGGAGCGACAATGAGCAGTTCTTC. The encoded protein is CASSPWTSGSDNEQFF.

There are a few counts of this clone. The chain uses TRBV5-6 and TRBJ1-2; D is possibly TRBD1 (6 bases). CDR3 size: 15 residues. In germline, CDR1 is SGHDT, CDR2 YYEEEE. The germline V and J ends were trimmed by 4 bases and 6 bases, with 19 bases remaining between them. CDR3 in DNA: TGTGCCAGCAGCCCAGGGCCTACAGGGTACGATGGCTACACCTTC. It encodes CASSPGPTGYDGYTF.

This clone was detected once. The rearrangement joins TRBV11-2 to TRBJ2-3; no clear D gene. The CDR3 spans 12 residues. In germline, CDR1 is SGHAT, CDR2 FQNNGV. V was pared by 5 bases and J by 4 bases, with 7 bases between. In nucleotides, the CDR3 is TGTGCCAGCAGCCAGACTTCAGATACGCAGTATTTT. Protein: CASSQTSDTQYF.

The chain combines TRBV7-2 with TRBJ2-1; tentative D call: TRBD1 (6 bases). Germline CDR1 is SGHTA and CDR2 is FQGNSA. The CDR3 has 14 residues. V lost 5 bases and J lost 10, with 18 bases in between. The CDR3: CASSPRTGFREQFF. CDR3 coding DNA: TGTGCCAGCAGCCCTAGAACAGGGTTCAGGGAGCAGTTCTTC.

V usage is TRBV19 and J usage is TRBJ1-3; 12 bases align to TRBD1. The V gene end was trimmed by 9 bases and the J gene end by 3 bases; junction bases not matched to a gene: 15. The CDR3 runs 18 residues. Germline V CDR1 and CDR2: LNHDA, SQIVND (reference sequence). CDR3 nucleotides: TGTGCCAGCTCCAAGGGCGGGACAGGGGGCTGGAGTGGAAACACCATATATTTT. This translates into CASSKGGTGGWSGNTIYF.

The chain links TRBV29-1 to TRBJ2-4; TRBD1 matches 7 bases. V shed 0 bases, J shed 7 bases, and the junction held 6 bases outside the gene matches. Per germline, CDR1 SQVTM and CDR2 ANQGSEA. The CDR3 is 14 amino acids. CDR3 in amino acids: CSVEEETGANIQYF. CDR3 nucleotides: TGCAGCGTTGAAGAGGAAACAGGGGCGAACATTCAGTACTTC.